The 23 T cell receptor beta chains given below trace back to one sample, sequenced in a study of T cells in Graves' hyperthyroidism and ophthalmopathy. Researchers amplified the TCR beta CDR3 regions from RNA transcripts. HTBI primers were used for first-round RT-PCR of the TCR CDR3. TCRdb re-derived calls from the multiplex PCR reads in MiXCR, one entry per CDR3 protein. Found here are 35,000 to 40,000 distinct CDR3 sequences, 49% of them singletons; the top ten hold about 6%. The sequenced sample consisted of blood. Every receptor here comes from a woman in her forties or fifties with Graves' hyperthyroidism that later progressed to Graves' ophthalmopathy.

This clonotype was observed many times. The chain has TRBV20-1 and TRBJ2-6, with D maybe TRBD1 (6 bases). The germline CDR1 and CDR2 sequences are DFQATT and SNEGSKA (reference sequence). The CDR3 totals 15 residues. Trimming stripped 3 bases from V and 0 bases from J, with 9 bases between. CDR3 protein: CSASADSSGANVLTF. CDR3 DNA: TGCAGTGCTAGCGCGGACAGCTCTGGGGCCAACGTCCTGACTTTC.

This rearrangement joins TRBV9 to TRBJ2-7; 8 nucleotides align to TRBD2. The CDR3 is 14 residues long. Germline loops: CDR1 SGDLS, CDR2 YYNGEE. The V and J ends lost 2 bases and 3 bases, in that order; junction bases with no gene match: 4. The CDR3 DNA reads as TGTGCCAGCAGCGTCGGGACTAGGATCTACGAGCAGTACTTC. Encoded protein: CASSVGTRIYEQYF. Full variable domain (missing parts from reference TRBV9 and TRBJ2-7): DSGVTQTPKHLITATGQRVTLRCSPRSGDLSVYWYQQSLDQGLQFLIQYYNGEERAKGNILERFSAQQFPDLHSELNLSSLELGDSALYFCASSVGTRIYEQYFGPGTRLTVT.

This clonotype was seen repeatedly, ten times or more. The V and J genes are TRBV6-5 and TRBJ2-7, with D perhaps TRBD1 (6 bases). Per germline, CDR1 MNHEY and CDR2 SVGAGI. Trimming took 6 bases from V and 3 from J, leaving 15 bases between them. This CDR3 region has 14 residues. As DNA, the CDR3 is TGTGCCAGCAGCCGACCTGACAGGCTCTACGAGCAGTACTTC. This sequence encodes CASSRPDRLYEQYF.

Concerning this clonotype: The junction does not match germline at one end; this may be a read error. CDR3 in DNA: TGCAGTGCTGAAGGGAGCGGGAGGGTGTACAAAGAGCAGTTCTTC. It codes for CSAEGSGRVYKEQFF. The chain is built from TRBV20-1 and TRBJ2-1; 10 bases align to TRBD2. CDR3 length equals 15 residues. The germline V gene encodes CDR1 DFQATT and CDR2 SNEGSKA (reference sequence).

Relative to its sample, this clonotype is medium-sized. The chain employs TRBV2 and TRBJ2-5; D is tentatively TRBD1 or TRBD2 (5 bases each). The germline CDR1 and CDR2 sequences are SNHLY and FYNNEI. The CDR3 extends over 12 amino acids. V shed 3 bases and J shed 4 bases, with 6 bases lying between them. The CDR3 here is CASSEGTETQYF. CDR3 bases: TGTGCCAGCAGTGAGGGGACAGAGACCCAGTACTTC.

As regards this clonotype: A junction end diverges from the germline sequence, so it may reflect a read error. V and J are TRBV19 and TRBJ2-1; TRBD2 aligns across 7 bases. The length of the CDR3 is 14 residues. The germline CDR1 and CDR2 sequences are LNHDA and SQIVND (reference sequence). The CDR3 DNA is TGTGCCAGTAACAGCGGGACCTACTACAATGGGCAGTTCTTC. Amino acid sequence: CASNSGTYYNGQFF.

This rearrangement joins TRBV9 to TRBJ1-2; D is ambiguous. Per germline, CDR1 SGDLS and CDR2 YYNGEE. CDR3 length equals 15 residues. V was trimmed by 0 bases and J by 12 bases, leaving 21 bases between them. In DNA, the CDR3 is TGTGCCAGCAGCGTAGAAGGCCGGGTAGCGGGATGGAACACCTTC. It yields the protein CASSVEGRVAGWNTF.

This clonotype showed up many times. The chain couples TRBV4-1 to TRBJ1-2; D gene ambiguous. CDR1 is MGHRA, CDR2 YSYEKL, per germline. This CDR3 has 14 residues. Trimming took off 0 bases at V and 2 bases at J, with 7 bases between the two ends. In DNA form, the CDR3 reads TGCGCCAGCAGCCAAGATCGGGGAAACTATGGCTACACCTTC. Translation: CASSQDRGNYGYTF.

This clonotype has a count of ten or more. The V call is TRBV27, the J call TRBJ2-7; 8 nucleotides line up with TRBD2. Germline CDR1 and CDR2: MNHEY and SMNVEV (reference sequence). CDR3 length: 14 residues. V trimming: 6 bases; J trimming: 2 bases; junction bases outside the gene matches: 6. DNA of the CDR3: TGTGCCAGCAGCCCTCTAGCGGGCACCTACGAGCAGTACTTC. This translates into CASSPLAGTYEQYF.

This clonotype has only one observation. The gene calls are TRBV14 and TRBJ1-6; possible D gene TRBD1, 6 bases. V lost 7 bases to trimming and J lost 10 bases, with 17 bases between them. CDR3 size: 14 residues. CDR1 and CDR2 from the germline V gene are SGHDN and FVKESK. The CDR3 is CASMGMGAGSPLHF. DNA of the CDR3: TGTGCCAGCATGGGTATGGGGGCAGGATCACCCCTCCACTTT.

With respect to this clonotype: This may arise from a read error, as a much more abundant clone is one base away. The chain links TRBV28 to TRBJ1-2; D perhaps matches TRBD1 (6 bases). Germline lookup yields CDR1 MDHEN and CDR2 SYDVKM. This CDR3 has 15 residues. The CDR3 loop reads CASSLPGHPNYGYAF. In DNA form, the CDR3 reads TGTGCCAGCAGTTTACCGGGACATCCTAACTATGGCTACGCCTTC.

This rearrangement joins TRBV2 to TRBJ2-3; the match to TRBD1 covers 9 bases. From germline, CDR1 is SNHLY and CDR2 FYNNEI. The CDR3 covers 13 residues. The junction had 9 bases not matched to a gene; V was cut back by 6 bases and J by 11 bases. This chain's CDR3 is CASRAGTGMGQYF. The CDR3 bases are TGTGCCAGCAGGGCGGGGACAGGGATGGGGCAGTATTTT.

This clonotype is deemed medium-sized. The gene calls are TRBV7-9 and TRBJ2-7; 12 bases agree with TRBD2. The CDR3 covers 15 residues. The germline V gene has CDR1 SEHNR and CDR2 FQNEAQ (reference sequence). With V trimmed by 5 bases and J by 5 bases, 7 bases remained unmatched. In DNA form, the CDR3 reads TGTGCCAGCAGCCCTAGCGGGAGGGCACGGAACGAGCAGTACTTC. It is translated as CASSPSGRARNEQYF.

This clonotype is labeled medium-sized (0.01 to 0.1%). The chain employs TRBV24-1 and TRBJ2-1, with 8 bases lining up with TRBD1. The ends lost 4 bases at V and 11 bases at J; junction bases unmatched: 12. The CDR3 has 15 amino acids. From germline, CDR1 is KGHDR and CDR2 SFDVKD. CDR3 in amino acids: CATSDLPGQGDKQFF. The CDR3 DNA reads as TGTGCCACCAGTGACCTACCCGGACAGGGCGACAAGCAGTTCTTC.

The chain is built from TRBV20-1 and TRBJ1-4; the D gene is possibly TRBD1 (5 bases). CDR1 and CDR2 from the germline V gene are DFQATT and SNEGSKA (reference sequence). The CDR3 has 13 residues. V was shortened by 5 bases and J by 2 bases, with 9 bases between the two germline ends. The CDR3 DNA reads TGCAGTGCTTCCGGGACCACTAATGAAAAACTGTTTTTT. It specifies CSASGTTNEKLFF.

This clonotype came up once. This chain joins TRBV6-9 and TRBJ1-5; 9 nucleotides align to TRBD1. There are 12 residues in the CDR3. After removal of 5 bases from V and 10 bases from J, the junction contained 3 bases not matched to a gene. The germline V gene encodes CDR1 MNHGY and CDR2 SVAAGI. DNA of the CDR3: TGTGCCAGCAGTGCGGGACAGGGTCCCCAGCATTTT. It encodes CASSAGQGPQHF.

This clonotype qualifies as medium-sized. The chain uses TRBV7-8 and TRBJ2-1; no reliable D call. The CDR3 length is 12 residues. Trimming removed 6 bases from V and 7 bases from J, with 10 bases in between. Per germline, CDR1 SGHVS and CDR2 FQNEAQ. CDR3 DNA sequence: TGTGCCAGCAGTCTGCGTATGAATGAGCAGTTCTTC. Translated: CASSLRMNEQFF.

Note on this clonotype: The junction and the germline gene differ at one end; a read error may be behind it. This rearrangement joins TRBV7-3 to TRBJ2-3; 13 bases agree with TRBD2. The germline CDR1 and CDR2 sequences are SGHTA and FQGTGA. The CDR3 runs to 16 residues. CDR3 nucleotide sequence: TGTGCCAGCAGCCCGCAGGGACTAGCGGGAAGAGATACGCAGCCTTTT. Translating it yields CASSPQGLAGRDTQPF.

Concerning this clonotype: The junction departs from the called germline gene at one end, perhaps through a read error. This rearrangement joins TRBV6-5 to TRBJ1-1; D perhaps matches TRBD1 (5 bases). The germline V gene has CDR1 MNHEY and CDR2 SVGAGI. This CDR3 is 15 amino acids long. CDR3 sequence (DNA): TGTGCCAACAGTTACTCGGGACGCCTGAACACTGAAGCTTTCTTT. This codes for CANSYSGRLNTEAFF.

This clonotype qualifies as medium-sized. V and J are TRBV10-3 and TRBJ1-5; 8 bases fit TRBD1. In germline, CDR1 is ENHRY, CDR2 SYGVKD. With V trimmed by 6 bases and J by 4 bases, 8 bases remained unmatched. The CDR3 extends over 15 amino acids. CDR3 coding DNA: TGTGCCATCAGAAAGACAGGGGACACGAATCAGCCCCAGCATTTT. It translates to CAIRKTGDTNQPQHF.

Ten or more counts support this clonotype. This chain uses TRBV19 with TRBJ1-2; a weak D match, TRBD1 (6 bases). The germline gives CDR1 LNHDA, CDR2 SQIVND (reference sequence). V lost 10 bases and J lost 4, with 16 bases in between. CDR3 length: 13 residues. The CDR3 nucleotides are TGTGCCACAAAAGGGGGTGATTCCTATGGCTACACCTTC. It encodes CATKGGDSYGYTF.

This clonotype was detected ten times or more. The V gene is TRBV11-2, the J gene TRBJ1-3; 7 bases fit TRBD1. The junction had 11 bases not matched to a gene; V was cut back by 0 bases and J by 0 bases. The CDR3 spans 19 residues. The germline V gene encodes CDR1 SGHAT and CDR2 FQNNGV. In DNA form, the CDR3 reads TGTGCCAGCAGCTTAGATCCTCCTGGGACAGCTAACTCTGGAAACACCATATATTTT. Translated: CASSLDPPGTANSGNTIYF.

In this sample, this clonotype turned up many times. The J gene is TRBJ2-3, the V gene TRBV19; 7 nucleotides align to TRBD2. The J segment lost 6 bases and the V segment lost 5 bases, leaving 11 bases of the junction unmatched. The CDR3 extends over 15 amino acids. Germline V lookup: CDR1 LNHDA, CDR2 SQIVND (reference sequence). The CDR3 here is CASSAGTILGDTQYF. Written as DNA, the CDR3 is TGTGCCAGTAGTGCAGGGACTATACTAGGGGATACGCAGTATTTT.